This section outlines one T cell receptor beta chain sequence together with its context. What antigen it recognizes has not been identified. Base-call qualities are not available, and no considerably larger clone is one nucleotide away. These data originate in a study of CD8+ T cells in alopecia areata (dated 2018 in TCRdb). Regarding the study in general: High-throughput TCRbeta sequencing was used to examine T cell clonal expansion in alopecia areata in both the C3H/HeJ mouse model and human patients. RNA was extracted with the PAXgene miRNA kit for fixed scalp, the miRNeasy kit for PBMCs, and the RNeasy kit for mouse skin. Scalp clonality was compared across normal scalp (n=4), patchy alopecia areata scalp (n=8), and alopecia totalis/universalis scalp (n=8). On the human side, TCRbeta sequencing was run on scalp tissue and on sorted CD4+ and CD8+ peripheral blood T cells from healthy controls and from alopecia areata patients with either patchy or totalis/universalis disease. Amplification of TCRbeta CDR3 regions was done by immunoSEQ multiplex PCR using 35 Vbeta forward primers and 13 Jbeta reverse primers. Points the paper makes about the study in general: Scalp TCR repertoire analysis is complicated because resident alphabeta T cells in normal human skin are also sequenced, whereas mouse skin is dominated by gammadelta T cells. Compared with normal scalp, lesional scalp had higher clonality and more expanded CD8+ clones, particularly in alopecia totalis/universalis, a pattern that suggests antigenic drive. TCR sequences shared between patients were less clear than in mice, possibly partly because of HLA diversity in the patient population.

CDR1 and CDR2 (SQVTM, ANQGSEA) derive from the germline V gene. The CDR3 runs 13 residues from the cysteine to the phenylalanine. This entry keeps only the CDR3 DNA: 39 bases, framed from base 1. The library was prepared using the immunoSEQ multiplex PCR assay. RNA was extracted from all samples and reverse transcribed into cDNA as template for TCR sequencing. First-strand cDNA was synthesized with SuperScript III using a 2:1 mix of oligo-dT and random hexamers. A synthetic immune receptor repertoire was used to gauge amplification bias, and whatever bias remained was removed computationally. Processing in the source paper ran as follows. Raw reads were preprocessed to remove errors, and CDR3 was defined by IMGT conventions from the conserved cysteine to phenylalanine. Clonality was computed by normalizing Shannon entropy by log2 of the number of productive unique TCRs and subtracting the result from 1. Whether each scalp clone was CD4 or CD8 was inferred by checking scalp TCRbeta sequences against the CD4 and CD8 repertoires from sorted blood. What TCRdb holds here is the immuneACCESS table cut down to in-frame rearrangements. Part of the clones is not present; checked against another copy, under half of the missing clones reflect an unresolved V gene, and the others are unexplained. Clone size and V and J calls were adopted from that table, with D and trimming inferred from the DNA. A total of 70,000 to 95,000 clones appear in this sample, around 54% of them only once. The ten most abundant clones make up 5.5% to 6% of the sample.

From alopecia areata patients, peripheral blood was collected along with lesional scalp punch biopsies. After PBMCs were isolated by density centrifugation and stained for CD3, CD4 and CD8, a FACSAria was used to sort CD4+ and CD8+ T cells. The untreated alopecia areata patients were recruited through a multicenter biomarker study. In four to six patients from the biomarker study, blood CD8+ T cells were sorted further into NKG2D-low and NKG2D-high fractions. The sample was NKG2D-high CD8+ T cells sorted from blood. The sample's cell subset or site label, in plain terms: sorted CD8+ NKG2D-high blood T cells. The V and J genes are TRBV29-1 and TRBJ1-5; the D region possibly corresponds to TRBD1 (6 bases align). The sequence was obtained from a human donor with alopecia areata. The DNA reads TGCAGTGCTGATACAGGGCCGGGTCAGCCCCAGCATTTT. Translated, it reads CSADTGPGQPQHF.